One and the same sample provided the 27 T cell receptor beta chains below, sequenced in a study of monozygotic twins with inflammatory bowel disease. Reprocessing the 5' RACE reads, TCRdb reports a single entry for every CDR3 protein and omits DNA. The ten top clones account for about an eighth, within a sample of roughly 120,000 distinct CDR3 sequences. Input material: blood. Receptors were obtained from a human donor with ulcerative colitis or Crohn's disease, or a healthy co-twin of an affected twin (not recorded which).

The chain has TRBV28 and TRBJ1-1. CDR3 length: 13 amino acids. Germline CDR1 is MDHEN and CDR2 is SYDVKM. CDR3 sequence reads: CTSREDMNTEAFF.

The CDR3 sequence is CASSLYSGANNEQFF. The gene calls are TRBV5-4 and TRBJ2-1; TCRdb's assignment of TRBD2 cannot be checked, as there is no DNA. CDR1 SGHNT and CDR2 YYREEE come from the germline V gene (reference sequence). The CDR3 runs to 15 residues.

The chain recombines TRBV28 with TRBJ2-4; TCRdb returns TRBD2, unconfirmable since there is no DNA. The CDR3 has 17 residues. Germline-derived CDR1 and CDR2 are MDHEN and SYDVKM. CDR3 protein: CASTTKGTSGGVGIQYF.

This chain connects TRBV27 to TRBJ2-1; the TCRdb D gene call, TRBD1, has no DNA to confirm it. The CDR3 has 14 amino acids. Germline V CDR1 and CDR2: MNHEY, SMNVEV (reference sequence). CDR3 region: CASSLSGGGGEQFF.

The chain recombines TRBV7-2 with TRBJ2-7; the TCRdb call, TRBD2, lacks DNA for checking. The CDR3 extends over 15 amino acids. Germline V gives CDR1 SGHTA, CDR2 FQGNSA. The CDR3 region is CASSLGSPRSYEQYF.

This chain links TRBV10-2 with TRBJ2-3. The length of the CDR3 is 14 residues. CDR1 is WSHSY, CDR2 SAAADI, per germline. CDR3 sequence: CASSESGTINTQYF.

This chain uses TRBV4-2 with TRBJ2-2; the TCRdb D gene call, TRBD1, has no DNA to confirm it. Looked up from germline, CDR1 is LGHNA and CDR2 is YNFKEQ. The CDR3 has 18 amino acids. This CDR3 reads CASSHEPGTSENTGELFF.

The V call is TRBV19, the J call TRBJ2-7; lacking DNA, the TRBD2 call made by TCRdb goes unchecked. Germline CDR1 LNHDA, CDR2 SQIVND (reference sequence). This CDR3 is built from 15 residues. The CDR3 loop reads CASSNYRGRHYEQYF. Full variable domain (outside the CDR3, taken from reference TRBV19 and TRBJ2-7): DGGITQSPKYLFRKEGQNVTLSCEQNLNHDAMYWYRQDPGQGLRLIYYSQIVNDFQKGDIAEGYSVSREKKESFPLTVTSAQKNPTAFYLCASSNYRGRHYEQYFGPGTRLTVT.

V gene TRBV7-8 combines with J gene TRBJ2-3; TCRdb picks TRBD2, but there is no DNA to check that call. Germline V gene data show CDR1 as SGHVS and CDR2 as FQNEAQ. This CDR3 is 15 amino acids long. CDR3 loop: CASSSLAGRTDTQYF.

This chain's CDR3 is CATSDTDRTYNEQFF. The J gene is TRBJ2-1, the V gene TRBV24-1; TCRdb selects TRBD1, and the lack of DNA leaves this call unchecked. CDR1 KGHDR and CDR2 SFDVKD come from the germline V gene. This CDR3 has 15 residues.

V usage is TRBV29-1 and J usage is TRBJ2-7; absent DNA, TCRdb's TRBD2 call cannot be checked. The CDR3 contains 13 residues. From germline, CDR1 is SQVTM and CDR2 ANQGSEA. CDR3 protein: CSATLAGMGEQYF.

This chain's CDR3 is CASSSRQGNYEQYF. V and J are TRBV5-5 and TRBJ2-7; TCRdb returns TRBD1, unconfirmable since there is no DNA. Germline V gene data show CDR1 as SGHKS and CDR2 as YYEKEE (reference sequence). The CDR3 consists of 14 residues. Together with reference TRBV5-5 and TRBJ2-7, the CDR3 gives the full variable domain: DAGVTQSPTHLIKTRGQQVTLRCSPISGHKSVSWYQQVLGQGPQFIFQYYEKEERGRGNFPDRFSARQFPNYSSELNVNALLLGDSALYLCASSSRQGNYEQYFGPGTRLTVT.

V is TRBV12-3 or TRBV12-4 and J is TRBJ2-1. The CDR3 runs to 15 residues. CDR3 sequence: CASSLVQGKGDEQFF.

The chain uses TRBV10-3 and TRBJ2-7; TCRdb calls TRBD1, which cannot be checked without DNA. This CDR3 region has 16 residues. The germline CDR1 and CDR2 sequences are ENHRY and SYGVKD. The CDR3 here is CAISAPVGGGTYEQYF.

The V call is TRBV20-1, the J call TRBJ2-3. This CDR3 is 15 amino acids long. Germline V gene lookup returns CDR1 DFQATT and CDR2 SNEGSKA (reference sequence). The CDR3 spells CSAAHNLPSADTQYF.

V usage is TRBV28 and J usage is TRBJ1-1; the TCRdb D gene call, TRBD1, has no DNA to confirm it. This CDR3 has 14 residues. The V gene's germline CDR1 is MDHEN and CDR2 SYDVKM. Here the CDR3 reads CASSTGQMNTEAFF.

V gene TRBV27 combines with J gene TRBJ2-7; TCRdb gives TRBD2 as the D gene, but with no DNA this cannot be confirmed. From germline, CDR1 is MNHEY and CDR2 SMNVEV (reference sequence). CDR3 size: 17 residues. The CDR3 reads CASSISSGLAALGEQYF.

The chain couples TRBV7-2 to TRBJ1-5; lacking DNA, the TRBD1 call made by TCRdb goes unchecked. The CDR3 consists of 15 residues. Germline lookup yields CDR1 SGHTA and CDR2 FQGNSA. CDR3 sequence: CASSLDGTKARAQHF. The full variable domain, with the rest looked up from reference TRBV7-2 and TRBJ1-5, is GAGVSQSPSNKVTEKGKDVELRCDPISGHTALYWYRQSLGQGLEFLIYFQGNSAPDKSGLPSDRFSAERTGGSVSTLTIQRTQQEDSAVYLCASSLDGTKARAQHFGDGTRLSIL.

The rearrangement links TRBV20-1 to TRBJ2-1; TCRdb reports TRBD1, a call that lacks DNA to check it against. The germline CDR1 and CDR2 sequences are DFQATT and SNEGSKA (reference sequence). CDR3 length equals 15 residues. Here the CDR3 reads CSAAGGASTYNEQFF.

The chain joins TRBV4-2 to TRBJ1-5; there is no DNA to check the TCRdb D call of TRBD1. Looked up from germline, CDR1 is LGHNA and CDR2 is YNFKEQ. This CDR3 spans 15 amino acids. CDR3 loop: CASSPGTGGNQPQHF.

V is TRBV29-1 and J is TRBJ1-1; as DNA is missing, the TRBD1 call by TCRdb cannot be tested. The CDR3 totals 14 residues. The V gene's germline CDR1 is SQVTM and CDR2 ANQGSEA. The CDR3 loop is CSVLRSGGNTEAFF.

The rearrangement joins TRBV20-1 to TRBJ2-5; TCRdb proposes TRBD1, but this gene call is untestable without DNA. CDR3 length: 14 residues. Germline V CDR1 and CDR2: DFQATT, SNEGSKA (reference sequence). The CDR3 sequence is CSARDGGAQETQYF.

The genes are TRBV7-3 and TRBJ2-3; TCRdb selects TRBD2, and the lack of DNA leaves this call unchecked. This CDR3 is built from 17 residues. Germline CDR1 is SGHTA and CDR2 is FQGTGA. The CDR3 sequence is CATSLTLLAGPTDTQYF.

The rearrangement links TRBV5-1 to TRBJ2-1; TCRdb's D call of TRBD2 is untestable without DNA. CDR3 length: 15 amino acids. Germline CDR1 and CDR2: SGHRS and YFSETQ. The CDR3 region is CVSNTLAGLRNEQFF.

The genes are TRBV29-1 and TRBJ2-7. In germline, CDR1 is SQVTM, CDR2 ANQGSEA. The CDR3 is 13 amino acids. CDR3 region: CSVEVGSSYEQYF.

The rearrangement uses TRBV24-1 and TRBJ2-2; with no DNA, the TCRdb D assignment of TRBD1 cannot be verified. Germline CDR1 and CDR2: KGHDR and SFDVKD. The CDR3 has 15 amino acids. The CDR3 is CATSSGTGFTGELFF.

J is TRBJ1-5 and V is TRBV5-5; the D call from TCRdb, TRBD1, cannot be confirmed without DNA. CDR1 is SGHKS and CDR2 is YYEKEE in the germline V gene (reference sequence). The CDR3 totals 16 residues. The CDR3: CASSLGGQASNQPQHF.